This T cell receptor beta chain was recorded in a study of CD8 T cells in ankylosing spondylitis. Study results and caveats: In ankylosing spondylitis patients, matched synovial fluid reportedly showed significant enrichment of disease-linked clones. For ankylosing spondylitis blood, a TCR beta motif of about eight highly homologous variants appeared characteristic. Those disease-linked clones were CD8+; they were also relatively rare in peripheral blood.

Scientists made TCR beta libraries using quantitative 5'-RACE with molecular barcodes. TCRdb passed the 5' RACE reads through MiXCR, listing each CDR3 protein once. The data show about 130,000 distinct CDR3 sequences, approximately 7.3% seen once. This clonotype appeared many times. What it binds is unknown. Sequencing was done on a sample of blood, either unsorted or a sorted T cell fraction (not recorded which). The sequence came from a female donor with ankylosing spondylitis or in good health (not recorded which).

CDR3: CSVSRGVNSPLHF. CDR3 nucleotide sequence: TGCAGCGTTTCAAGGGGGGTGAATTCACCCCTCCACTTT. The chain recombines TRBV29-1 with TRBJ1-6; D may be TRBD1 (6 bases). There are 13 residues in the CDR3. The germline CDR1 and CDR2 sequences are SQVTM and ANQGSEA. V shed 5 bases and J shed 7 bases, with 12 bases lying between them.